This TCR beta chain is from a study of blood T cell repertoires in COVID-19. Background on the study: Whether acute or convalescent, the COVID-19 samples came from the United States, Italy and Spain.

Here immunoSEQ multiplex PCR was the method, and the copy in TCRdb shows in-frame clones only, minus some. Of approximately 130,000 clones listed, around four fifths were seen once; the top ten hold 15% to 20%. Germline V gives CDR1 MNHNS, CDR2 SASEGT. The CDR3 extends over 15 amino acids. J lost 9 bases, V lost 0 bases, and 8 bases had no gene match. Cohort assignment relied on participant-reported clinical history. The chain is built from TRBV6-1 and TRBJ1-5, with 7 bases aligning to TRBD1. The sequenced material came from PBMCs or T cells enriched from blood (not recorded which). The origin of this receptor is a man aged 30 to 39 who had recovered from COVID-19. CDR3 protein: CASSEALEGALPQHF. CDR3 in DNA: TGTGCCAGCAGTGAAGCGCTGGAGGGGGCCCTGCCCCAGCATTTT.